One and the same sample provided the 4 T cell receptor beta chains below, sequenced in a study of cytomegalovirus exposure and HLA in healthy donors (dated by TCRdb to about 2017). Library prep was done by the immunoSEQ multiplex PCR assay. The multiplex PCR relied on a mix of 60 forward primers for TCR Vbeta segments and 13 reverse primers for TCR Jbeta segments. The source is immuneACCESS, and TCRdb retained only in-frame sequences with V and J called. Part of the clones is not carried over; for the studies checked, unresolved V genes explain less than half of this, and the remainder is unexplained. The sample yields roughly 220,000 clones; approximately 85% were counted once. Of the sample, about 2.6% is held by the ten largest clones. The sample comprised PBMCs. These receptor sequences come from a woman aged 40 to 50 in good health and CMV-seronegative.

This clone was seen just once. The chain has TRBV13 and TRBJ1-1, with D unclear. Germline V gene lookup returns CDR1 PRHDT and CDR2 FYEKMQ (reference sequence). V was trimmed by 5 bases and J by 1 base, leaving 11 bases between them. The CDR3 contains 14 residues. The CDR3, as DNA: TGTGCCAGCAGCCTCCCCCGTCCGAACACTGAAGCTTTCTTT. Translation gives CASSLPRPNTEAFF.

The CDR3 spells CASGSGGWVPYEQYF. CDR3 nucleotides: TGTGCCAGTGGCAGCGGCGGCTGGGTCCCGTACGAGCAGTACTTC. The V and J genes are TRBV6-6 and TRBJ2-7, with D possibly TRBD2 on 5 matching bases. The V end was cut by 9 bases, the J end by 4 bases, with 22 bases between. Germline-derived CDR1 and CDR2 are MNHNY and SVGAGI (reference sequence). CDR3 length equals 15 residues.

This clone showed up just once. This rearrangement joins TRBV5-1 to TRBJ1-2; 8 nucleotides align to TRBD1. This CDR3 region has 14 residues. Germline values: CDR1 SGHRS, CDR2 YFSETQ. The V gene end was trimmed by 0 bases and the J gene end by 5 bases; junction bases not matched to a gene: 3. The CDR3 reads CASSLGQGRYGYTF. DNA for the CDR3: TGCGCCAGCAGCTTGGGACAGGGGAGATATGGCTACACCTTC.

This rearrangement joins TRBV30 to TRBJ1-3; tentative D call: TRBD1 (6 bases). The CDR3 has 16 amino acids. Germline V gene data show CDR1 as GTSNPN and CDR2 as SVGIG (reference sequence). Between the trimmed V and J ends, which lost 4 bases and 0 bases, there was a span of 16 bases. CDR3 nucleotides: TGTGCCTGGATGAAGGGGGGGGCGATCTCTGGAAACACCATATATTTT. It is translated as CAWMKGGAISGNTIYF.